This TCR beta chain was recovered during a study of cytomegalovirus exposure and HLA in healthy donors. Study-level background: Early released data comprised 80 million to 100 million unique TCRs from HLA-typed donors. Genetic ancestry analysis placed around 76% of the 398 donors that were genotyped in the Caucasian-associated cluster.

As regards this clone: Antigen: not known.

Nominal health characterized the donors when sampled, though unrecorded immune exposures were likely. PCR employed 60 Vbeta and 13 Jbeta primers. Data came from immunoSEQ multiplex PCR; TCRdb stores just in-frame clones and leaves some out. The sample contains 55,000 to 80,000 clones, 60% to 75% of which appear only once. Regarding the study as a whole: In a later analysis, at a false discovery rate of 0.05, roughly 17,000 TCR beta sequences matched HLA alleles.

V dropped 4 bases and J dropped 3 bases, with 7 bases sitting between them. The CDR3 extends over 12 amino acids. CDR1 is SNHLY and CDR2 is FYNNEI in the germline V gene. The clonotype originates from a man aged 65 to 79 in good health and CMV-seronegative. The chain is built from TRBV2 and TRBJ2-7; TRBD1 might be the D (5 bases). Material for sequencing was PBMCs. The CDR3 here is CASSGQGYEQYF. The CDR3 DNA sequence: TGTGCCAGCAGTGGGCAGGGCTACGAGCAGTACTTC.